This entry describes one T cell receptor (beta chain). Its specificity is unknown. The data derive from a study of blood T cells in healthy people across ages. Findings of the study overall: Comparison with aged donors showed that long-lived donors had more naive CD4+ cells and higher diversity.

CDR3 size: 16 residues. In germline, CDR1 is SQVTM, CDR2 ANQGSEA. The V and J ends lost 0 bases and 7 bases, in that order; junction bases with no gene match: 13. Then a second PCR, running roughly 6 to 12 cycles, was carried out with a sample-barcoded 5' primer and a J-beta primer mix. The template-switch adaptor, which had 12 random nucleotides, put a tag on each cDNA molecule. In TCRdb, the 5' RACE reads were re-called with MiXCR into one record per CDR3 protein. Counted here are fewer than 600,000 distinct CDR3 sequences, roughly a quarter occurring once; the ten biggest clones make up approximately 3.6%. These data also featured in a second study, about T cells of mothers and their children.

The chain recombines TRBV29-1 with TRBJ2-7; 9 bases are a match to TRBD1. Input material: blood. The source of this sequence is a boy aged 2 to 10 in good health. The CDR3 sequence: CSVEDHKGQGLGEQYF. The CDR3 DNA reads TGCAGCGTTGAAGATCACAAGGGACAGGGCTTGGGAGAGCAGTACTTC.